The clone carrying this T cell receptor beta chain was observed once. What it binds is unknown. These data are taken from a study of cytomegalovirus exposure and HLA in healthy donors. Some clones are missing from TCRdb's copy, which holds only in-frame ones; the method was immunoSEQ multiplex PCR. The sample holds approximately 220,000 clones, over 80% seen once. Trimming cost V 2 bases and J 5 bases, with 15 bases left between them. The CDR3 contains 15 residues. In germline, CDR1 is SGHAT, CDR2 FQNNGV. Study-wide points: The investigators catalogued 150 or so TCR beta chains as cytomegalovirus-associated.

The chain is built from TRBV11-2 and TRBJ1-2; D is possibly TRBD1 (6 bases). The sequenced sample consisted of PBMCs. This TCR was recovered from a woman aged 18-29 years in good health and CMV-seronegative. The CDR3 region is CASSLFQGKNYGYTF. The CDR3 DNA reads TGTGCCAGCAGCTTATTTCAGGGGAAAAATTATGGCTACACCTTC. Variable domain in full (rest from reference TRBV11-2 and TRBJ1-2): EAGVAQSPRYKIIEKRQSVAFWCNPISGHATLYWYQQILGQGPKLLIQFQNNGVVDDSQLPKDRFSAERLKGVDSTLKIQPAKLEDSAVYLCASSLFQGKNYGYTFGSGTRLTVV.